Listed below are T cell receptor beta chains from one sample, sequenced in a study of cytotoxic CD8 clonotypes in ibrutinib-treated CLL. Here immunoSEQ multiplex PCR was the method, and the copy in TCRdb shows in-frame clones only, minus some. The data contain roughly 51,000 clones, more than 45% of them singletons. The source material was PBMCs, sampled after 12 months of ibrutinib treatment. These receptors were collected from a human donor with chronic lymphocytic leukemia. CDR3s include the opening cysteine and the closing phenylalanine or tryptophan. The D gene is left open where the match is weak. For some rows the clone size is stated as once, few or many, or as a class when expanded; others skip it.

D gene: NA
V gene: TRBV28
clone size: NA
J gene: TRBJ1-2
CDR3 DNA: TGTGCCAGCAGTTTGGAGTCGACGGTCTCTTATGGCTACACCTTC
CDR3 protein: CASSLESTVSYGYTF

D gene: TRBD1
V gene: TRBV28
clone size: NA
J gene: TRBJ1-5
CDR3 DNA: TGTGCCAGCAGCGGCCGGGGACAGGGAGGCGGTGCGAGCAATCAGCCCCAGCATTTT
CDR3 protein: CASSGRGQGGGASNQPQHF

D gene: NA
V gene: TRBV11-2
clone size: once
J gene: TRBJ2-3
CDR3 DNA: TGTGCCAGCAGCTCTACATCAGATACGCAGTATTTT
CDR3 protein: CASSSTSDTQYF

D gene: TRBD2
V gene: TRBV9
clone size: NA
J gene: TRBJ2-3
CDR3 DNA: TGTGCCAGCAGCGTAGGTCCCAGCGGGGCCACAGATACGCAGTATTTT
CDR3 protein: CASSVGPSGATDTQYF

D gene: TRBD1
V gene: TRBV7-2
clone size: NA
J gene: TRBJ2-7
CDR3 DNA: TGTGCCAGCAGCGCTCCGGGACAGTACTACGAGCAGTACTTC
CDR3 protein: CASSAPGQYYEQYF

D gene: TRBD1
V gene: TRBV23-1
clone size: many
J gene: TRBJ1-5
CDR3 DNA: TGCGCCAGCAGGCCGACAGGGGAAGGTGGGCCCCAGCATTTT
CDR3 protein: CASRPTGEGGPQHF

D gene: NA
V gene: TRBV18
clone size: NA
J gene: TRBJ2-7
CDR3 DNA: TGTGCCAGCTCACCAAGGCACGGGCAGTACTTC
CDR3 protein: CASSPRHGQYF

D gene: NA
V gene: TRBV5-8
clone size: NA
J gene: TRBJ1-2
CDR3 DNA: TGTGCCAGCGGCTTGAAGTTGACCGAGAGAGCGCAGGGCTACACCTTC
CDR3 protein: CASGLKLTERAQGYTF

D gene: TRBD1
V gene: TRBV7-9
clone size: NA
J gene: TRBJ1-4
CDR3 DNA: TGTGCCAGCAGCCGGGGACAGGATAATGAAAAACTGTTTTTT
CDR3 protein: CASSRGQDNEKLFF

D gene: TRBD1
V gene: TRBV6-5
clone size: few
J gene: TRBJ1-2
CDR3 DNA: TGTGCCAGCAGTTACTCGGGACAGTCCCACTATGGCTACACCTTC
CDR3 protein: CASSYSGQSHYGYTF

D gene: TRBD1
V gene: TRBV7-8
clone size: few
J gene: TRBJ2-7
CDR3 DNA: TGTGCCAGCAGCTCAACAGGGGGTTGGTACGAGCAGTACTTC
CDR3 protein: CASSSTGGWYEQYF

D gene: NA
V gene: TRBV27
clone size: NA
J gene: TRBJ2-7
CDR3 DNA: TGTGCCAGCAGTTTATCTGACTCGCTCTACGAGCAGTACTTC
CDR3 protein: CASSLSDSLYEQYF

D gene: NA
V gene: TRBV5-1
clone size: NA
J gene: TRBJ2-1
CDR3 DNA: TGCGCCAGCAGCCCGGGACTTGGGGGTGAGCAGTTCTTC
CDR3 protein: CASSPGLGGEQFF

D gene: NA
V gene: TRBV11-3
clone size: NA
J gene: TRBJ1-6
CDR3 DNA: TGTGCCAGCAGCGCTGGTCGGGGGTCCTATAATTCACCCCTCCACTTT
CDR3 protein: CASSAGRGSYNSPLHF

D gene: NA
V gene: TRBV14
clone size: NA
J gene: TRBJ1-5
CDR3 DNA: TGTGCCAGCAGCCAAGCGGGGGTCAATCAGCCCCAGCATTTT
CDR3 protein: CASSQAGVNQPQHF

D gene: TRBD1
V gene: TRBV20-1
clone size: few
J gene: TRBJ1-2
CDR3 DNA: TGCAGTGCTAGACAGGGGGGAGGCTACACCTTC
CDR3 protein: CSARQGGGYTF

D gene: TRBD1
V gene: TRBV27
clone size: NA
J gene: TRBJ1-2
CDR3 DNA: TGTGCCAGCAGTCCTGGACAGGGTAGACGCTACACCTTC
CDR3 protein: CASSPGQGRRYTF

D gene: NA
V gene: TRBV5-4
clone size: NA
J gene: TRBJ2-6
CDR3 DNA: TGTGCCAGCGGCCTCGGGCGGACTTTCTCTGGGGCCAACGTCCTGACTTTC
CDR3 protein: CASGLGRTFSGANVLTF

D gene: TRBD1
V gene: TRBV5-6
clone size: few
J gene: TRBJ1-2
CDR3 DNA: TGTGCCAGCAGCTTGGCGACAGGGGGAGATGGCTACACCTTC
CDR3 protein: CASSLATGGDGYTF

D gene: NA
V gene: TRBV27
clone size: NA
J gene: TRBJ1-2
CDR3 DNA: TGTGCCAGCAGTCCCTATCGTCACAGGAACCCCCATGGCTACACCTTC
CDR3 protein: CASSPYRHRNPHGYTF

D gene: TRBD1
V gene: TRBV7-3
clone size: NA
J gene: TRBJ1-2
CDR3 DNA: TGTGCCAGCAGCCCGGGACAGGGGTATGGCTACACCTTC
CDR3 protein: CASSPGQGYGYTF

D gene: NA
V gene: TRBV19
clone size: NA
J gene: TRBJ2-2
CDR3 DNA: TGTGCCAGTAATGGGGGGGCAGGGGAGCTGTTTTTT
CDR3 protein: CASNGGAGELFF

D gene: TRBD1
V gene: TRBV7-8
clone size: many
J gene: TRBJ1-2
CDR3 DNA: TGTGCCAGCAGCCATATTGTCTCAGGGGGAAGTGGCTACACCTTC
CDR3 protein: CASSHIVSGGSGYTF

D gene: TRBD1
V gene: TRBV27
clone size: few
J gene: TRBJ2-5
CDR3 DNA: TGTGCCAGCAGTCCACGACAGGGGGAGACCCAGTACTTC
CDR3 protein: CASSPRQGETQYF

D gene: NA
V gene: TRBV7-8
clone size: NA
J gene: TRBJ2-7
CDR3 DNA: TGTGCCAGCAGCTTAGAACAGGGTATTTACGAGCAGTACTTC
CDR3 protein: CASSLEQGIYEQYF

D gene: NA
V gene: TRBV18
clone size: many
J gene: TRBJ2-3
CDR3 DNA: TGTGCCAGCTCACCACCGTCGGACCAGACGGATACGCAGTATTTT
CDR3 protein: CASSPPSDQTDTQYF

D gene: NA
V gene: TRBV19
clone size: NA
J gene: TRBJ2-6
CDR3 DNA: TGTGCCAGTAGTATCCCCTTTGGGGCCAACGTCCTGACTTTC
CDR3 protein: CASSIPFGANVLTF

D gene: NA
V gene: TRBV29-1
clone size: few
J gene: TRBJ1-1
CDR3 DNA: TGCAGCGTTGAAGGAGGTTTCCCAACTGAAGCTTTCTTT
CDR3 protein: CSVEGGFPTEAFF

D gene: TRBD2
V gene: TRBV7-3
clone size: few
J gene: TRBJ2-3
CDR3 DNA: TGTGCCAGCAGCTTATCTCGGCTAGCGGGAGGGTATATCGCGTCAGATACGCAGTATTTT
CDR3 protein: CASSLSRLAGGYIASDTQYF

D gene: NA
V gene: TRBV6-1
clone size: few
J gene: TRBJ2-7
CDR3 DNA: TGTGCCAGCAGAACAGAGCCCTTATACGAGCAGTACTTC
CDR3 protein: CASRTEPLYEQYF

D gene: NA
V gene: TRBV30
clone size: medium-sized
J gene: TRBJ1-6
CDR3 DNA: TGTGCCTGGAGAATGGGTTGGGGGAATAATTCACCCCTCCACTTT
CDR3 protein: CAWRMGWGNNSPLHF

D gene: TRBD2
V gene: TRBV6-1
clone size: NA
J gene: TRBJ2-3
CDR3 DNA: TGTGCCAGCAGTGGGCCTAGCGGAACTAGCACAGATACGCAGTATTTT
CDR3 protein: CASSGPSGTSTDTQYF

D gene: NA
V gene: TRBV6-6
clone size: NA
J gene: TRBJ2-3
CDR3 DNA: TGTGCCAGCAGTTACTCATTGGCATATACGCAGTATTTT
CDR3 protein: CASSYSLAYTQYF

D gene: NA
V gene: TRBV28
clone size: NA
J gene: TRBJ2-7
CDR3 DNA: TGTGCCAGCAGCCCGAGGGGCTACGAGCAGTACTTC
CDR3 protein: CASSPRGYEQYF

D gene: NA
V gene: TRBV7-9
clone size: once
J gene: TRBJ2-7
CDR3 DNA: TGTGCCAGCAGCCTTAGCGTAATACCCTACGAGCAGTACTTC
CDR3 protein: CASSLSVIPYEQYF

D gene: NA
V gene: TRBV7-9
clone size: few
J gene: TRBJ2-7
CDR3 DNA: TGTGCCAGCAGCTTCGGAGGGGGCGATTACGAGCAGTACTTC
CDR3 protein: CASSFGGGDYEQYF

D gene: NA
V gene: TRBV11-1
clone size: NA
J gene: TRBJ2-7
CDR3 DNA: TGTGCCAGCAGCTTAGATAGGCCCCCAGGGGAGCAGTACTTC
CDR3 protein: CASSLDRPPGEQYF

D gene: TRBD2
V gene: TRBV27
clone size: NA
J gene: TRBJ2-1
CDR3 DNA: TGTGCCAGCAGTGGGGTGAGGACTAGCGGGAGCGATGAGCAGTTCTTC
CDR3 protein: CASSGVRTSGSDEQFF